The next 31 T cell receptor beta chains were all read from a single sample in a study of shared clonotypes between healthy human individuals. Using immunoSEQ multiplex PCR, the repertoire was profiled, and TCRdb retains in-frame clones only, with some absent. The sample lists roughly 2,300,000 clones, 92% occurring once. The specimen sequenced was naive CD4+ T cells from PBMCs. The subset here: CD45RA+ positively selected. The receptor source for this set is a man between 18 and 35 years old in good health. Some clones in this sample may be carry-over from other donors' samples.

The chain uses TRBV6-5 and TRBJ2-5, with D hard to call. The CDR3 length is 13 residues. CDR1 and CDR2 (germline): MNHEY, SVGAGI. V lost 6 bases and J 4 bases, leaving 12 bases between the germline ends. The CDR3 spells CASSYNVLETQYF. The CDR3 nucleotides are TGTGCCAGCAGCTACAATGTTTTAGAGACCCAGTACTTC.

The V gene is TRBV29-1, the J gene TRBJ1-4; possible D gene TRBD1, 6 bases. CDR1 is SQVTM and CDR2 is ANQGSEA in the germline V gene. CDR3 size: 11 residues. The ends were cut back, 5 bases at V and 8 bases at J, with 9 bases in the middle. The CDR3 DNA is TGCAGCGTTTTAGGGGGGGAAAAACTGTTTTTT. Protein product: CSVLGGEKLFF.

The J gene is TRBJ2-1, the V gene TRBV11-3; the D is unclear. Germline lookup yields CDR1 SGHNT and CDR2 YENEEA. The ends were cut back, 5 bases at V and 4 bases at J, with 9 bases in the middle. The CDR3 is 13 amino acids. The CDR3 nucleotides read TGTGCCAGCAGCCTTAGTACTTACAATGAGCAGTTCTTC. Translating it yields CASSLSTYNEQFF.

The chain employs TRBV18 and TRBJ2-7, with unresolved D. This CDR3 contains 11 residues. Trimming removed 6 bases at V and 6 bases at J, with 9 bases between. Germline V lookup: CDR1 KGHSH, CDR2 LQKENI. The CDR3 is CASSAYIEQYF. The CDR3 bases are TGTGCCAGCTCCGCCTATATCGAGCAGTACTTC.

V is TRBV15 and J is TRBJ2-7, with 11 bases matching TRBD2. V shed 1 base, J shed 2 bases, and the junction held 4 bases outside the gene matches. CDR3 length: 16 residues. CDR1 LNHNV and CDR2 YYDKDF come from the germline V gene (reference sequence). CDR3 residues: CATSRGGTSGTYEQYF. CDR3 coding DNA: TGTGCCACCAGCAGAGGAGGGACTAGCGGCACCTACGAGCAGTACTTC.

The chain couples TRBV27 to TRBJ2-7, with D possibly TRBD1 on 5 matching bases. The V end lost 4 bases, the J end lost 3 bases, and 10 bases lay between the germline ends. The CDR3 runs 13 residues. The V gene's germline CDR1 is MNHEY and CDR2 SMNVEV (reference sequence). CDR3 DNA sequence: TGTGCCAGCAGTTATGACAGCAACTACGAGCAGTACTTC. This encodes CASSYDSNYEQYF.

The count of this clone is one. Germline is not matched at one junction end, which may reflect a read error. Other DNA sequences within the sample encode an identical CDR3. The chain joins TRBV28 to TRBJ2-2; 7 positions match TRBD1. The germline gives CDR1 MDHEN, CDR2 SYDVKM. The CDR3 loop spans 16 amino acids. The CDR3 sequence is CASRGSRQGRTGELFF. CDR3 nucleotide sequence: TGTGCTAGCAGGGGGAGTCGGCAGGGTCGCACCGGGGAGCTGTTTTTT.

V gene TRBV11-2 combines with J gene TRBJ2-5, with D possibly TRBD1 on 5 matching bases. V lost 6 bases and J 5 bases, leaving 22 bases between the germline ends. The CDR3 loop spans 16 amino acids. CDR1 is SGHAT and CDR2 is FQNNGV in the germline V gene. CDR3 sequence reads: CASSPLRRARQETQYF. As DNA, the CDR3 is TGTGCCAGCAGTCCCCTGCGCAGGGCTCGACAGGAGACCCAGTACTTC. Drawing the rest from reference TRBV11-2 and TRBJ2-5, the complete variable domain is EAGVAQSPRYKIIEKRQSVAFWCNPISGHATLYWYQQILGQGPKLLIQFQNNGVVDDSQLPKDRFSAERLKGVDSTLKIQPAKLEDSAVYLCASSPLRRARQETQYFGPGTRLLVL.

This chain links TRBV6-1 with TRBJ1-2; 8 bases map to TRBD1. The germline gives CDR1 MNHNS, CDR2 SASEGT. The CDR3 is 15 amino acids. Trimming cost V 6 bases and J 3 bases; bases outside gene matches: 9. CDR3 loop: CASRQGAASYYGYTF. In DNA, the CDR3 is TGTGCCAGCAGGCAGGGGGCCGCCAGTTACTATGGCTACACCTTC.

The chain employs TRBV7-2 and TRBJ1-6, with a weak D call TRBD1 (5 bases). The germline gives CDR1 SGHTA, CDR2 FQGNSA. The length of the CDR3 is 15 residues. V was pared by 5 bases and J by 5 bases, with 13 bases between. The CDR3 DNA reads TGTGCCAGCAGCCTCAGCGGGACGAATAATTCACCCCTCCACTTT. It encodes CASSLSGTNNSPLHF. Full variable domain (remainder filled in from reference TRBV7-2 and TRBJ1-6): GAGVSQSPSNKVTEKGKDVELRCDPISGHTALYWYRQSLGQGLEFLIYFQGNSAPDKSGLPSDRFSAERTGGSVSTLTIQRTQQEDSAVYLCASSLSGTNNSPLHFGNGTRLTVT.

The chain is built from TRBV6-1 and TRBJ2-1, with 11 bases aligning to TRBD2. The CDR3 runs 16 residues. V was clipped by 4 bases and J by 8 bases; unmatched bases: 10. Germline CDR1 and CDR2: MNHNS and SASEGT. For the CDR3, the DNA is TGTGCCAGCAGTGTAGTAGCGGGAGGGGGTTGGGATGAGCAGTTCTTC. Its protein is CASSVVAGGGWDEQFF.

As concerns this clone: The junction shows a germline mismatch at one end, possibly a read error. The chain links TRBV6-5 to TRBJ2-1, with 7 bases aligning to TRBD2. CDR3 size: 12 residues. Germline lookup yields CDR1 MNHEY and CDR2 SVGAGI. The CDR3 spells CASTYLGGEQFF. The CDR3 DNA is TGTGCCAGCACTTACCTCGGGGGGGAGCAGTTCTTC.

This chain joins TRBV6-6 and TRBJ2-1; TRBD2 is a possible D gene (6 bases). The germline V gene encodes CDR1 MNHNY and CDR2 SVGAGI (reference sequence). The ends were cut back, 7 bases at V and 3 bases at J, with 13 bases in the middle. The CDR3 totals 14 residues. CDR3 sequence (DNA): TGTGCCAGCACCGGGGGAGGCCTCTACAATGAGCAGTTCTTC. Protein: CASTGGGLYNEQFF.

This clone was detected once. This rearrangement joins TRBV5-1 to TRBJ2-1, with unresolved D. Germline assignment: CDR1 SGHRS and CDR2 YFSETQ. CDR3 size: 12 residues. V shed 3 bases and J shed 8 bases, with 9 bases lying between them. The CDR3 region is CASSSDRHEQFF. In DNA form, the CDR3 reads TGCGCCAGCAGCTCGGACCGCCATGAGCAGTTCTTC.

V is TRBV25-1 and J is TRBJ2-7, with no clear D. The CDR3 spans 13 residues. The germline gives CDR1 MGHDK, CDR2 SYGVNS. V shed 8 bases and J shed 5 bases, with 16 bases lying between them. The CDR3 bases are TGTGCCAGCCACGAATCCTACCGGGACGAGCAGTACTTC. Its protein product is CASHESYRDEQYF.

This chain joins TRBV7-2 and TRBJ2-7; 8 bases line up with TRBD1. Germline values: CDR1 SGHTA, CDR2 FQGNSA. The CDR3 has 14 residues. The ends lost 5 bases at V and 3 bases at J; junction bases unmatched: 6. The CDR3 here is CASSRPGGSYEQYF. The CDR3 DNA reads TGTGCCAGCAGCAGACCAGGGGGCAGCTACGAGCAGTACTTC.

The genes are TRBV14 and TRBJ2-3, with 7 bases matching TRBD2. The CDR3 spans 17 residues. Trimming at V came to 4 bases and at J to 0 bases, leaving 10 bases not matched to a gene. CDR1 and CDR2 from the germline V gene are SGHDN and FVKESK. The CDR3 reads CASSPKGRGPSTDTQYF. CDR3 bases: TGTGCCAGCAGCCCCAAGGGGAGGGGTCCAAGCACAGATACGCAGTATTTT. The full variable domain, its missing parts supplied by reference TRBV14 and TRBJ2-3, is EAGVTQFPSHSVIEKGQTVTLRCDPISGHDNLYWYRRVMGKEIKFLLHFVKESKQDESGMPNNRFLAERTGGTYSTLKVQPAELEDSGVYFCASSPKGRGPSTDTQYFGPGTRLTVL.

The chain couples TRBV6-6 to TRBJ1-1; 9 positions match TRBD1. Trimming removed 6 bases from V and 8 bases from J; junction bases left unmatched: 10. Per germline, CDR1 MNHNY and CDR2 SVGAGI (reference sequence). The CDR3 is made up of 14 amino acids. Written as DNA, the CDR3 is TGTGCCAGCAGCCCCCCTCCCGGGACAGGGGAAGCTTTCTTT. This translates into CASSPPPGTGEAFF.

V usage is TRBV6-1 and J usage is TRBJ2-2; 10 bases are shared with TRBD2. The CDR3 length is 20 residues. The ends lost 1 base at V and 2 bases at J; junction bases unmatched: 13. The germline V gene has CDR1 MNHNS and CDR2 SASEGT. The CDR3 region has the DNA TGTGCCAGCAGTGAAGGTCTTAGCGGGAGGCCGTACCTTAACACCGGGGAGCTGTTTTTT. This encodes CASSEGLSGRPYLNTGELFF.

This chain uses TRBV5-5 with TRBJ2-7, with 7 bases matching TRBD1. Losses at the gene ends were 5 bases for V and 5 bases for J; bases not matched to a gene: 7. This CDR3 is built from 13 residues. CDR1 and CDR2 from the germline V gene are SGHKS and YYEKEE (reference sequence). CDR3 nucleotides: TGTGCCAGCAGTTTACAGGGGCCCGACGAGCAGTACTTC. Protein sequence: CASSLQGPDEQYF.

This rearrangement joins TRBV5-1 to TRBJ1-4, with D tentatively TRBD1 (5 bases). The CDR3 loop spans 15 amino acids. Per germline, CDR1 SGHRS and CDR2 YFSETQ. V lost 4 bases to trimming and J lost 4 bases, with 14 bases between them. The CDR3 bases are TGCGCCAGCAGCCTTTCCGGGACGGATAATGAAAAACTGTTTTTT. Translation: CASSLSGTDNEKLFF.

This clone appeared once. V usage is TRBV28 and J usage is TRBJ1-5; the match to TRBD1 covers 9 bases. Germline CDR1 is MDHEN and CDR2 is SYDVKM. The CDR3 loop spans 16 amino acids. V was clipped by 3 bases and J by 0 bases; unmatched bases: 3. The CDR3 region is CASSFGTGYSNQPQHF. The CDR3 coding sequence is TGTGCCAGCAGTTTTGGGACAGGGTATAGCAATCAGCCCCAGCATTTT. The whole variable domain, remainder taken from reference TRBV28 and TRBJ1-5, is DVKVTQSSRYLVKRTGEKVFLECVQDMDHENMFWYRQDPGLGLRLIYFSYDVKMKEKGDIPEGYSVSREKKERFSLILESASTNQTSMYLCASSFGTGYSNQPQHFGDGTRLSIL.

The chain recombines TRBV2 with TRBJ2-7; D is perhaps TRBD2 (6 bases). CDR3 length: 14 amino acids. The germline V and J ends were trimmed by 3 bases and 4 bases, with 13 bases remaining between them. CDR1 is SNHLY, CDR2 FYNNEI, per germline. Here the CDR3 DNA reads TGTGCCAGCAGTGAGGGCCCCGGGGGATACGAGCAGTACTTC. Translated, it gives CASSEGPGGYEQYF. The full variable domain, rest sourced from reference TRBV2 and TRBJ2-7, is EPEVTQTPSHQVTQMGQEVILRCVPISNHLYFYWYRQILGQKVEFLVSFYNNEISEKSEIFDDQFSVERPDGSNFTLKIRSTKLEDSAMYFCASSEGPGGYEQYFGPGTRLTVT.

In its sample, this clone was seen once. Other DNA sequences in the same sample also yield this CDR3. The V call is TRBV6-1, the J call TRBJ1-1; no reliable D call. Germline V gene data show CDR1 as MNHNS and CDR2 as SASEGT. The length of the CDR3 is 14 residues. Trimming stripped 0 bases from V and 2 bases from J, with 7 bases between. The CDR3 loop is CASSEAYRNTEAFF. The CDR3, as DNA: TGTGCCAGCAGTGAAGCGTACAGAAACACTGAAGCTTTCTTT.

The CDR3 DNA is TGTGCCAGCAGTCAGCTGGGGGGAGGCAATCAGCCCCAGCATTTT. Its translation: CASSQLGGGNQPQHF. The chain links TRBV28 to TRBJ1-5, with a weak D call TRBD1 (5 bases). V was pared by 5 bases and J by 2 bases, with 13 bases between. Germline V gene data show CDR1 as MDHEN and CDR2 as SYDVKM. This CDR3 comprises 15 residues.

CDR3 amino acids: CASSSPAGGELFF. The CDR3 nucleotides read TGTGCCAGCAGCTCACCAGCCGGCGGGGAGCTGTTTTTT. This chain links TRBV7-6 with TRBJ2-2; the D is unclear. V was cut by 4 bases and J by 7 bases, with 10 bases left in between. The germline V gene encodes CDR1 SGHVS and CDR2 FNYEAQ. This CDR3 spans 13 amino acids.

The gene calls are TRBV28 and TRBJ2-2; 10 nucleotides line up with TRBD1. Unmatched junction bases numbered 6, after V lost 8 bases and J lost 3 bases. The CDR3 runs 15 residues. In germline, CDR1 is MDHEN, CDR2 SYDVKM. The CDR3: CASAPGTGDTGELFF. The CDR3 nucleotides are TGTGCCAGCGCCCCTGGGACAGGGGACACCGGGGAGCTGTTTTTT. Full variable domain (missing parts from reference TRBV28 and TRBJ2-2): DVKVTQSSRYLVKRTGEKVFLECVQDMDHENMFWYRQDPGLGLRLIYFSYDVKMKEKGDIPEGYSVSREKKERFSLILESASTNQTSMYLCASAPGTGDTGELFFGEGSRLTVL.

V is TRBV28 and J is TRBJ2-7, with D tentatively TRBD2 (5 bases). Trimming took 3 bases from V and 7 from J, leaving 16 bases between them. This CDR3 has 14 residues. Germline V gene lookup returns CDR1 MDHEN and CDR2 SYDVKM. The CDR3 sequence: CASSLAGSGREQYF. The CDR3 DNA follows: TGTGCCAGCAGTTTGGCGGGCTCTGGGCGGGAGCAGTACTTC.

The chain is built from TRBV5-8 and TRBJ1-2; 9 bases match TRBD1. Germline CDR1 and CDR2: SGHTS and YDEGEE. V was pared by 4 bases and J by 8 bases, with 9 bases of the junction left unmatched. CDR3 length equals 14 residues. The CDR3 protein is CASSPGQGPTGYTF. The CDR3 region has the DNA TGTGCCAGCAGCCCGGGACAGGGACCCACGGGCTACACCTTC.

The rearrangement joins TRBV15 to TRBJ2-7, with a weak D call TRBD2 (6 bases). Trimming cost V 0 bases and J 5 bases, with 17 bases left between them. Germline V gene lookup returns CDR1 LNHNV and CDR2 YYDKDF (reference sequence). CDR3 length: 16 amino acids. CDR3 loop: CATSRDPSGSGNEQYF. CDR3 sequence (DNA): TGTGCCACCAGCAGAGATCCCTCCGGGAGTGGGAACGAGCAGTACTTC.

The chain's CDR3 is CASSQDDPRRFNEQFF. CDR3 sequence (DNA): TGCGCCAGCAGCCAAGATGACCCGCGTCGGTTCAATGAGCAGTTCTTC. The chain joins TRBV4-1 to TRBJ2-1, with D hard to call. Trimming removed 0 bases from V and 6 bases from J, with 15 bases in between. Germline-derived CDR1 and CDR2 are MGHRA and YSYEKL. The CDR3 is made up of 16 amino acids.